This T cell receptor (beta chain) was captured in a study of regulatory T cells in long-lasting Graves disease. CDR3-region Arm-PCR and iRepertoire HTBI primers produced the TCR beta libraries. TCRdb analysed the multiplex PCR reads with MiXCR anew, one entry per CDR3 protein. Of almost 450,000 distinct CDR3 sequences listed, about a sixth were seen once; the top ten hold about 10%. The V gene's germline CDR1 is LNHDA and CDR2 SQIVND (reference sequence). The junction had 7 bases not matched to a gene; V was cut back by 2 bases and J by 7 bases. The CDR3 is 15 residues long. The time point denotes: newly diagnosed GD, antithyroid drugs for less than 3 months. The TCR library was made from RNA extracted from PBMCs. These data were likewise used in another study, on T cells in Graves' hyperthyroidism and ophthalmopathy. As reported in that work: Newly diagnosed hyperthyroidism patients aged 18 to 65 years had disease lasting under 2 months. Those patients with uncontrolled infection, other autoimmune disease, pregnancy or lactation were excluded. Blood shared most expanded thyroid clonotypes above 0.001.

This TCR derives from a woman between 25 and 40 years old with Graves disease. The chain links TRBV19 to TRBJ2-1; TRBD2 matches at 8 bases. The material was peripheral blood mononuclear cells (PBMCs), obtained at new diagnosis, from a patient treated with antithyroid drugs. Written as DNA, the CDR3 is TGTGCCAGTAGTATACCGGGACTAGTAAGTAATGAGCAGTTCTTC. Encoded protein: CASSIPGLVSNEQFF.